The 24 T cell receptor beta chains in this list originate from one sample, sequenced in a study of control samples from healthy donors and cancer patients. Sequencing was performed with immunoSEQ multiplex PCR; in TCRdb, only in-frame clones are kept and a portion is missing. Counted here are roughly 94,000 clones, 84% occurring once; the ten biggest clones make up 30% to 40%. Sequencing was carried out using PBMCs. These receptors came from a man between 65 and 85 years old with lung cancer.

This chain joins TRBV6-2 or TRBV6-3 and TRBJ1-5; TRBD1 matches at 7 bases. The germline gives CDR1 MNHEY, CDR2 SVGEGT. Unmatched junction bases numbered 10, after V lost 4 bases and J lost 7 bases. The CDR3 has 15 amino acids. CDR3 in amino acids: CASSSHTGVGQPQHF. CDR3 bases: TGTGCCAGCAGTTCCCATACAGGGGTAGGACAGCCCCAGCATTTT.

V gene TRBV24-1 combines with J gene TRBJ1-1; 7 nucleotides match TRBD1. The CDR3 is 14 amino acids. With 9 bases clipped from V and 3 bases from J, the junction kept 9 bases outside the gene matches. The V gene's germline CDR1 is KGHDR and CDR2 SFDVKD. The DNA for the CDR3 is TGTGCCACCCGTGGGTCAGGGGGGGACACTGAAGCTTTCTTT. Protein: CATRGSGGDTEAFF.

This clone showed up just once. V gene TRBV7-2 combines with J gene TRBJ2-3; D gene ambiguous. Looked up from germline, CDR1 is SGHTA and CDR2 is FQGNSA. The CDR3 length is 14 residues. V was cut by 1 base and J by 4 bases, with 9 bases left in between. In nucleotides, the CDR3 is TGTGCCAGCAGCTTAGTGACGAGAGCAGATACGCAGTATTTT. It codes for CASSLVTRADTQYF.

This chain joins TRBV3-1 (or the pseudogene TRBV3-2) and TRBJ2-3, with no clear D. Germline V lookup: CDR1 LGHDT, CDR2 YNNKEL (reference sequence). Trimming cost V 5 bases and J 2 bases, with 11 bases left between them. This CDR3 spans 14 amino acids. Here the CDR3 DNA reads TGTGCCAGCAGCGCTAGAGTATCCACAGATACGCAGTATTTT. Its protein is CASSARVSTDTQYF.

V is TRBV19 and J is TRBJ2-1; 11 nucleotides match TRBD1. V trimming: 5 bases; J trimming: 9 bases; junction bases outside the gene matches: 6. Germline V gene lookup returns CDR1 LNHDA and CDR2 SQIVND (reference sequence). The CDR3 totals 14 residues. The CDR3 DNA reads as TGTGCCAGTAGTGGGACAGGGGGTGACGGTGAGCAGTTCTTC. Amino acids: CASSGTGGDGEQFF.

This clone came up once. The rearrangement joins TRBV7-6 to TRBJ2-1, with D tentatively TRBD1 (6 bases). Germline CDR1 SGHVS, CDR2 FNYEAQ. V lost 2 bases and J 2 bases, leaving 10 bases between the germline ends. The CDR3 length is 15 residues. In DNA, the CDR3 is TGTGCCAGCAGCTTACGGCAGGGGACCTACAATGAGCAGTTCTTC. Translation: CASSLRQGTYNEQFF.

This clone was seen once. The chain has TRBV27 and TRBJ2-1; D gene ambiguous. CDR1 and CDR2 (germline): MNHEY, SMNVEV (reference sequence). V was trimmed by 4 bases and J by 6 bases, leaving 19 bases between them. The CDR3 is made up of 16 amino acids. CDR3 coding DNA: TGTGCCAGCAGTTCCTTCGTAAGGGTAGGGCGCAATGAGCAGTTCTTC. This encodes CASSSFVRVGRNEQFF.

V gene TRBV30 combines with J gene TRBJ2-3, with unresolved D. Germline CDR1 is GTSNPN and CDR2 is SVGIG (reference sequence). The length of the CDR3 is 13 residues. V lost 0 bases and J lost 8, with 12 bases in between. CDR3 in amino acids: CAWSVSGVGTQYF. Written as DNA, the CDR3 is TGTGCCTGGAGTGTATCGGGTGTGGGTACGCAGTATTTT.

The rearrangement joins TRBV6-4 to TRBJ2-1; 7 positions agree with TRBD2. V trimming: 4 bases; J trimming: 6 bases; junction bases outside the gene matches: 0. This CDR3 has 12 amino acids. Germline assignment: CDR1 MRHNA and CDR2 SNTAGT. As DNA, the CDR3 is TGTGCCAGCAGTGCGGGGGGCAATGAGCAGTTCTTC. Translated: CASSAGGNEQFF.

V is TRBV24-1 and J is TRBJ2-7; 10 bases match TRBD1. CDR3 length: 18 residues. Unmatched junction bases numbered 16, after V lost 3 bases and J lost 6 bases. Germline V gene lookup returns CDR1 KGHDR and CDR2 SFDVKD. CDR3 DNA sequence: TGTGCCACCAGTGATCACCGGGACAGGGGATTATGCCGTGGCGAGCAGTACTTC. It specifies CATSDHRDRGLCRGEQYF.

The J gene is TRBJ1-2, the V gene TRBV7-2, with 7 bases matching TRBD1. Germline V gene data show CDR1 as SGHTA and CDR2 as FQGNSA. V shed 5 bases and J 5 bases; nucleotides not matched to a gene: 5. The CDR3 loop spans 13 amino acids. The CDR3 DNA reads TGTGCCAGCAGCCCAGGGGGGTTTTATGGCTACACCTTC. This gives the protein CASSPGGFYGYTF.

This chain uses TRBV18 with TRBJ1-3; D gene unclear. Germline loops: CDR1 KGHSH, CDR2 LQKENI. The CDR3 runs 18 residues. V lost 2 bases and J lost 4, with 21 bases in between. CDR3 coding DNA: TGTGCCAGCTCACCAATCCAGGACTCCGGCACCGGGGGAAACACCATATATTTT. Translating gives CASSPIQDSGTGGNTIYF.

This clone was detected only once. CDR3 DNA: TGTGCCAGCAGTTCCATTACCGGGACAGGGACTGGAAACACCATATATTTT. Its protein is CASSSITGTGTGNTIYF. This sequence joins TRBV28 and TRBJ1-3, with 9 bases identical to TRBD1. The CDR3 is made up of 17 amino acids. Germline CDR1 MDHEN, CDR2 SYDVKM. Unmatched junction bases numbered 9, after V lost 4 bases and J lost 2 bases.

The chain couples TRBV5-1 to TRBJ2-3, with 7 bases aligning to TRBD2. The CDR3 runs to 14 residues. Germline CDR1 is SGHRS and CDR2 is YFSETQ. The J segment lost 0 bases and the V segment lost 7 bases, leaving 5 bases of the junction unmatched. CDR3 bases: TGCGCCAGCGGAGCGGGGTTTAGCACAGATACGCAGTATTTT. This codes for CASGAGFSTDTQYF.

The chain is built from TRBV30 and TRBJ1-3; D gene ambiguous. Trimming took off 4 bases at V and 3 bases at J, with 16 bases between the two ends. Germline V gene lookup returns CDR1 GTSNPN and CDR2 SVGIG (reference sequence). The CDR3 has 15 amino acids. The DNA of the CDR3 is TGTGCCTGGACCTGGGCTAGGGCGCGTGGAAACACCATATATTTT. Translated: CAWTWARARGNTIYF.

This chain links TRBV2 with TRBJ2-2; no clear D gene. CDR3 length: 14 amino acids. Germline CDR1 is SNHLY and CDR2 is FYNNEI. The CDR3 protein is CARSGSANTGELFF. The CDR3 bases are TGTGCTAGATCAGGATCCGCGAACACCGGGGAGCTGTTTTTT.

The chain combines TRBV28 with TRBJ1-1; D is ambiguous. This CDR3 is built from 13 residues. Germline-derived CDR1 and CDR2 are MDHEN and SYDVKM. With 5 bases removed from V and 1 base from J, the gap between germline ends came to 8 bases. CDR3 region: CASSPLTNTEAFF. Here the CDR3 DNA reads TGTGCCAGCAGTCCACTCACGAACACTGAAGCTTTCTTT.

The rearrangement joins TRBV6-2 or TRBV6-3 to TRBJ2-1; D perhaps matches TRBD1 (5 bases). Looked up from germline, CDR1 is MNHEY and CDR2 is SVGEGT. V dropped 4 bases and J dropped 0 bases, with 13 bases sitting between them. The CDR3 consists of 16 residues. CDR3 residues: CASSFPRVSSYNEQFF. The CDR3 nucleotides read TGTGCCAGCAGTTTCCCCAGGGTTTCCTCCTACAATGAGCAGTTCTTC.

The chain links TRBV9 to TRBJ1-3, with D tentatively TRBD1 (6 bases). The CDR3 extends over 17 amino acids. Trimming took 0 bases from V and 1 from J, leaving 14 bases between them. Germline-derived CDR1 and CDR2 are SGDLS and YYNGEE. Written as DNA, the CDR3 is TGTGCCAGCAGCGTAGACGTCGGGGGCGCGTCTGGAAACACCATATATTTT. It is translated as CASSVDVGGASGNTIYF.

The rearrangement links TRBV6-5 to TRBJ1-1; a weak D match, TRBD1 (5 bases). Germline lookup yields CDR1 MNHEY and CDR2 SVGAGI. V was pared by 6 bases and J by 5 bases, with 16 bases between. CDR3 length: 14 amino acids. CDR3 in amino acids: CASRAGTAGTEAFF. The CDR3 nucleotides are TGTGCCAGCAGGGCCGGGACGGCGGGGACTGAAGCTTTCTTT.

The chain carries TRBV6-5 and TRBJ2-2; 9 positions match TRBD1. V trimming: 6 bases; J trimming: 3 bases; junction bases outside the gene matches: 5. CDR1 and CDR2 from the germline V gene are MNHEY and SVGAGI. This CDR3 is built from 15 residues. CDR3 residues: CASRFDRGYTGELFF. The CDR3, as DNA: TGTGCCAGCAGATTCGACAGGGGGTACACCGGGGAGCTGTTTTTT.

The chain couples TRBV30 to TRBJ1-2; no firm D call. The V gene lost 5 bases and the J gene lost 8 bases, with 12 bases spanning the gap. From germline, CDR1 is GTSNPN and CDR2 SVGIG (reference sequence). The CDR3 extends over 11 amino acids. CDR3 loop: CAWRASRGYTF. The CDR3 coding sequence is TGTGCCTGGCGGGCGTCCAGAGGCTACACCTTC.

The chain carries TRBV14 and TRBJ2-7; 7 bases map to TRBD1. The CDR3 loop spans 15 amino acids. Germline CDR1 and CDR2: SGHDN and FVKESK. The J segment lost 5 bases and the V segment lost 1 base, leaving 8 bases of the junction unmatched. DNA for the CDR3: TGTGCCAGCAGCCAAGGTCAGGGGGTCTGGGACGAGCAGTACTTC. Translating it yields CASSQGQGVWDEQYF.

Regarding this clone: Other DNA sequences of this sample code for an identical CDR3. The CDR3 sequence is CASSIAGGPGNEQFF. CDR3 DNA: TGTGCCAGTAGTATAGCCGGCGGGCCGGGTAATGAGCAGTTCTTC. The J gene is TRBJ2-1, the V gene TRBV19; perhaps TRBD2 as D (5 bases). There are 15 residues in the CDR3. Deletions cut 1 base from V and 7 bases from J, with 14 bases between. Germline assignment: CDR1 LNHDA and CDR2 SQIVND (reference sequence). Using reference TRBV19 and TRBJ2-1 for the parts outside the CDR3, the full variable domain is DGGITQSPKYLFRKEGQNVTLSCEQNLNHDAMYWYRQDPGQGLRLIYYSQIVNDFQKGDIAEGYSVSREKKESFPLTVTSAQKNPTAFYLCASSIAGGPGNEQFFGPGTRLTVL.